These 17 T cell receptor beta chains were sequenced from one sample in a study of response to subunit inactivated influenza vaccine. TCRdb reanalysed the RT-PCR reads using MiXCR and keeps one entry per CDR3 protein. Among roughly 570,000 distinct CDR3 sequences listed, approximately 14% were seen once. The sequences come from PBMCs from blood, collected 11 to 12 days after vaccination. All receptors come from a man between 45 and 60 years old who received an inactivated influenza vaccine.

The CDR3 nucleotides are TGCAGCGTGCGCGACGGCACCTACGAGCAGTACTTC. Amino acid sequence: CSVRDGTYEQYF. This rearrangement joins TRBV29-1 to TRBJ2-7, with D unclear. This CDR3 has 12 amino acids. Trimming took 6 bases from V and 2 from J, leaving 11 bases between them. Per the germline V gene, CDR1 is SQVTM and CDR2 is ANQGSEA.

The chain uses TRBV7-2 and TRBJ2-1, with 7 positions matching TRBD1. Germline CDR1 reads SGHTA; CDR2 reads FQGNSA. V lost 10 bases to trimming and J lost 0 bases; unmatched junction nucleotides: 6. The CDR3 contains 14 residues. CDR3 in amino acids: CATTGANSYNEQFF. The CDR3, as DNA: TGTGCCACAACAGGGGCCAACTCCTACAATGAGCAGTTCTTC. The entire variable domain, with the rest obtained from reference TRBV7-2 and TRBJ2-1, is as follows: GAGVSQSPSNKVTEKGKDVELRCDPISGHTALYWYRQSLGQGLEFLIYFQGNSAPDKSGLPSDRFSAERTGGSVSTLTIQRTQQEDSAVYLCATTGANSYNEQFFGPGTRLTVL.

This clonotype was observed a handful of times. The chain combines TRBV10-2 with TRBJ1-5, with D maybe TRBD1 (6 bases). V was clipped by 2 bases and J by 6 bases, with 14 bases between them. Germline loops: CDR1 WSHSY, CDR2 SAAADI. This CDR3 spans 15 amino acids. The CDR3, as DNA: TGCGCCAGCAGTGAGGGGACAAGAATTATTCAGCCCCAGCATTTT. Its translation: CASSEGTRIIQPQHF.

J is TRBJ2-3 and V is TRBV7-2; D not resolved. CDR3 length: 12 amino acids. Deletions cut 1 base from V and 5 bases from J, with 4 bases between. CDR1 is SGHTA and CDR2 is FQGNSA in the germline V gene. The CDR3 DNA reads TGTGCCAGCAGCTTAGACGTAGATACGCAGTATTTT. As protein: CASSLDVDTQYF.

The V and J genes are TRBV4-2 and TRBJ2-2; D may be TRBD2 (7 bases). CDR1 is LGHNA, CDR2 YNFKEQ, per germline. Trimming stripped 1 base from V and 3 bases from J, with 15 bases between. The CDR3 is 17 residues long. The CDR3 DNA reads as TGTGCCAGCAGCCAAGTCCGGAAAGGGGGGGACACCGGGGAGCTGTTTTTT. It codes for CASSQVRKGGDTGELFF.

This chain uses TRBV7-2 with TRBJ2-5, with 7 bases lining up with TRBD2. CDR3 size: 15 residues. Trimming took 2 bases from V and 5 from J; bases not matched to a gene: 8. Germline CDR1 SGHTA, CDR2 FQGNSA. The CDR3 coding sequence is TGTGCCAGCAGCTTATTCGGGAGGACGGAGGAGACCCAGTACTTC. Its translation is CASSLFGRTEETQYF.

In its sample, this clonotype was seen a few times. This chain uses TRBV10-3 with TRBJ1-1; a weak D match, TRBD1 (6 bases). Germline CDR1 and CDR2: ENHRY and SYGVKD. The length of the CDR3 is 15 residues. Trimming left V 4 bases short and J 4 bases short, with 16 bases between. The CDR3, as DNA: TGTGCCATCAGTGGACGGACAGTGGCGGGCACTGAAGCTTTCTTT. Translating gives CAISGRTVAGTEAFF.

The chain employs TRBV5-1 and TRBJ2-1; D not certain. This CDR3 contains 16 residues. Germline V CDR1 and CDR2: SGHRS, YFSETQ. V gave up 0 bases and J gave up 8 bases, with 18 bases separating them. The CDR3 bases are TGCGCCAGCAGCTTGGTGGGCCCACCTATGGTCGATGAGCAGTTCTTC. Translation gives CASSLVGPPMVDEQFF.

The V gene is TRBV14, the J gene TRBJ2-7; 7 bases map to TRBD2. V lost 5 bases, J lost 4 bases, and 11 bases stayed unmatched. The germline gives CDR1 SGHDN, CDR2 FVKESK. The CDR3 is 15 amino acids. The CDR3 sequence: CASSRASGTHYEQYF. The CDR3 bases are TGTGCCAGCAGCAGAGCTAGCGGTACTCATTACGAGCAGTACTTC.

A few counts support this clonotype. V and J are TRBV30 and TRBJ1-2, with 11 bases lining up with TRBD1. Per the germline V gene, CDR1 is GTSNPN and CDR2 is SVGIG (reference sequence). Trimming at V came to 3 bases and at J to 7 bases, leaving 7 bases not matched to a gene. CDR3 length: 14 residues. The CDR3 DNA reads TGTGCCTGGAGCCCCGGACAGGGGGCGCGTGGCTACACCTTC. Translated: CAWSPGQGARGYTF. The complete variable domain, with remaining parts taken from reference TRBV30 and TRBJ1-2, reads SQTIHQWPATLVQPVGSPLSLECTVEGTSNPNLYWYRQAAGRGLQLLFYSVGIGQISSEVPQNLSASRPQDRQFILSSKKLLLSDSGFYLCAWSPGQGARGYTFGSGTRLTVV.

This clonotype was detected a few times. The chain carries TRBV20-1 and TRBJ2-3, with 11 bases identical to TRBD2. This CDR3 comprises 15 residues. J gave up 5 bases and V 5 bases, and 9 bases lay outside the gene matches. Per germline, CDR1 DFQATT and CDR2 SNEGSKA (reference sequence). CDR3 sequence (DNA): TGCAGTGCTCAACTAGCGGGAGATCATAAAGATACGCAGTATTTT. The encoded protein is CSAQLAGDHKDTQYF.

This clonotype has a count of ten or more. V usage is TRBV25-1 and J usage is TRBJ2-2, with D unresolved. The CDR3 is made up of 13 amino acids. Trimming cost V 1 base and J 7 bases, with 7 bases left between them. Germline CDR1 and CDR2: MGHDK and SYGVNS. CDR3 loop: CASSEFKGGELFF. CDR3 coding DNA: TGTGCCAGCAGTGAATTTAAGGGCGGGGAGCTGTTTTTT.

The CDR3 protein is CASSYLGAGANVLTF. DNA for the CDR3: TGTGCCAGCAGTTACTTGGGGGCTGGGGCCAACGTCCTGACTTTC. The rearrangement uses TRBV6-2 or TRBV6-3 and TRBJ2-6; possibly TRBD1 or TRBD2 for D (5 bases each). The CDR3 runs 15 residues. Trimming removed 1 base at V and 2 bases at J, with 6 bases between. Germline lookup yields CDR1 MNHEY and CDR2 SVGEGT.

The chain recombines TRBV27 with TRBJ2-7; TRBD1 matches at 9 bases. J gave up 3 bases and V 5 bases, and 5 bases lay outside the gene matches. Germline CDR1 reads MNHEY; CDR2 reads SMNVEV (reference sequence). The CDR3 extends over 14 amino acids. In nucleotides, the CDR3 is TGTGCCAGCAGTGTACAGGGGGCGAACTACGAGCAGTACTTC. Translating gives CASSVQGANYEQYF.

This chain connects TRBV12-3 or TRBV12-4 to TRBJ2-7; TRBD2 matches at 11 bases. J lost 4 bases, V lost 6 bases, and 8 bases had no gene match. The CDR3 consists of 15 residues. The CDR3 nucleotides are TGTGCCAGCAGACGCGAACTAGCGGGAGCATACGAGCAGTACTTC. Encoded protein: CASRRELAGAYEQYF.

With regard to this clonotype: This sequence may be a read error, since a much larger clone differs from it by one base. This chain joins TRBV6-2 or TRBV6-3 and TRBJ2-1; D remains ambiguous. Germline lookup yields CDR1 MNHEY and CDR2 SVGEGT. This CDR3 is 11 amino acids long. Trimming took 4 bases from V and 8 from J, leaving 6 bases between them. The CDR3 region is CASSSPHEQFF. The CDR3 nucleotides are TGTGCCAGCAGTTCCCCCCATGAGCAGTTCTTC.

In nucleotides, the CDR3 is TGTGCCGTTAGCGGGGGTGCAGATACGCAGTATTTT. This encodes CAVSGGADTQYF. The V gene is TRBV19, the J gene TRBJ2-3, with TRBD2 matching 9 bases. This CDR3 has 12 amino acids. Germline assignment: CDR1 LNHDA and CDR2 SQIVND (reference sequence). After removal of 11 bases from V and 4 bases from J, the junction contained 4 bases not matched to a gene.